The 22 T cell receptor beta chains below come from one sample, sequenced in a study of T cells in Graves' hyperthyroidism and ophthalmopathy. Using RNA transcripts as the source, TCR beta CDR3 regions were amplified. HTBI primers were employed in a first-round RT-PCR of the TCR CDR3. TCRdb re-called the multiplex PCR reads through MiXCR, storing one row per CDR3 protein. Seen here are 250,000 to 300,000 distinct CDR3 sequences, approximately 13% observed once, and the top ten hold 7% to 9.5%. Sequencing was performed on blood. These receptors originate from a woman in her 40s with Graves' hyperthyroidism.

The sample holds many counts of this clonotype. The CDR3 reads CASSPGTATYEQYF. The DNA for the CDR3 is TGTGCCAGCAGCCCAGGGACGGCCACCTACGAGCAGTACTTC. V gene TRBV7-2 combines with J gene TRBJ2-7; D could derive from TRBD1 or TRBD2 (5 bases each). There are 14 residues in the CDR3. V gave up 5 bases and J gave up 2 bases, with 13 bases separating them. The germline gives CDR1 SGHTA, CDR2 FQGNSA.

This clonotype was counted ten times or more. The chain recombines TRBV28 with TRBJ1-2, with TRBD1 matching over 8 bases. V shed 2 bases, J shed 7 bases, and the junction held 9 bases outside the gene matches. In germline, CDR1 is MDHEN, CDR2 SYDVKM. CDR3 size: 15 residues. For the CDR3, the DNA is TGTGCCAGCAGTTTAGGGGACAGGCCGAAATTTGGCTACACCTTC. Its protein product is CASSLGDRPKFGYTF.

This clonotype was observed at least ten times. The V and J genes are TRBV20-1 and TRBJ2-5, with 8 bases fitting TRBD1. The CDR3 covers 14 residues. Germline CDR1 is DFQATT and CDR2 is SNEGSKA (reference sequence). Trimming at V came to 3 bases and at J to 2 bases, leaving 5 bases not matched to a gene. The CDR3 coding sequence is TGCAGTGCTAGGACAGGGGAAACGCAAGAGACCCAGTACTTC. Translation: CSARTGETQETQYF.

This clonotype was observed at least ten times. The J gene is TRBJ2-1, the V gene TRBV20-1; D is undetermined. Trimming took off 2 bases at V and 6 bases at J, with 8 bases between the two ends. The CDR3 contains 12 residues. CDR1 is DFQATT and CDR2 is SNEGSKA in the germline V gene (reference sequence). In nucleotides, the CDR3 is TGCAGTGCTAGACCCTCTTTCAATGAGCAGTTCTTC. It specifies CSARPSFNEQFF.

This clonotype appeared many times. The chain joins TRBV2 to TRBJ2-2; D not resolved. Germline V CDR1 and CDR2: SNHLY, FYNNEI. Trimming pared 6 bases from V and 1 base from J, leaving 12 bases between. This CDR3 has 15 residues. CDR3 loop: CASSINPQNTGELFF. The CDR3 nucleotides are TGTGCCAGCAGCATTAACCCCCAGAACACCGGGGAGCTGTTTTTT. Supplemented by reference TRBV2 and TRBJ2-2, the full variable domain reads EPEVTQTPSHQVTQMGQEVILRCVPISNHLYFYWYRQILGQKVEFLVSFYNNEISEKSEIFDDQFSVERPDGSNFTLKIRSTKLEDSAMYFCASSINPQNTGELFFGEGSRLTVL.

The sample holds many counts of this clonotype. The chain couples TRBV7-2 to TRBJ2-3; 8 positions agree with TRBD1. CDR1 is SGHTA and CDR2 is FQGNSA in the germline V gene. After removal of 5 bases from V and 8 bases from J, the junction contained 6 bases not matched to a gene. The CDR3 sequence is 13 residues long. DNA for the CDR3: TGTGCCAGCAGCCCCGGCGGACAGGGTACGCAGTATTTT. It specifies CASSPGGQGTQYF.

This clonotype was recorded at least ten times. The chain carries TRBV20-1 and TRBJ1-4, with D possibly TRBD1 on 5 matching bases. The CDR3 spans 14 residues. CDR1 and CDR2 (germline): DFQATT, SNEGSKA (reference sequence). V lost 6 bases to trimming and J lost 6 bases, with 17 bases between them. CDR3 DNA: TGCAGTGCCAGCCGGGACCCAAGGGATGAAAAACTGTTTTTT. Protein sequence: CSASRDPRDEKLFF.

In this sample, this clonotype turned up many times. The chain uses TRBV5-6 and TRBJ2-7; D unclear. The germline V gene encodes CDR1 SGHDT and CDR2 YYEEEE. The CDR3 is 11 residues long. The V end lost 7 bases, the J end lost 7 bases, and 12 bases lay between the germline ends. This CDR3 reads CASRSMGEQYF. CDR3 DNA: TGTGCCAGCCGTTCAATGGGGGAGCAGTACTTC.

This chain joins TRBV5-1 and TRBJ2-5; no clear D. CDR3 size: 13 residues. Looked up from germline, CDR1 is SGHRS and CDR2 is YFSETQ. Trimming shortened V by 6 bases and J by 7 bases, and 16 bases separated the two germline ends. The CDR3 loop reads CASTRVGSRTQYF. The CDR3 nucleotides are TGCGCCAGCACCCGAGTGGGATCTCGGACCCAGTACTTC. The whole variable domain, remainder taken from reference TRBV5-1 and TRBJ2-5, is KAGVTQTPRYLIKTRGQQVTLSCSPISGHRSVSWYQQTPGQGLQFLFEYFSETQRNKGNFPGRFSGRQFSNSRSEMNVSTLELGDSALYLCASTRVGSRTQYFGPGTRLLVL.

This chain connects TRBV18 to TRBJ1-5; tentative D call: TRBD1 (5 bases). The CDR3 is made up of 14 amino acids. Trimming removed 2 bases from V and 6 bases from J, with 11 bases in between. CDR1 KGHSH and CDR2 LQKENI come from the germline V gene. CDR3 protein: CASSPAGMGQPQHF. The CDR3 DNA is TGTGCCAGCTCACCAGCAGGGATGGGTCAGCCCCAGCATTTT.

This clonotype was picked up many times. The rearrangement joins TRBV7-6 to TRBJ2-3; TRBD2 matches 7 bases. Germline V gene data show CDR1 as SGHVS and CDR2 as FNYEAQ. This CDR3 spans 15 amino acids. With 5 bases clipped from V and 0 bases from J, the junction kept 5 bases outside the gene matches. The DNA for the CDR3 is TGTGCCAGCAGCCTGGGAGGGAGGAGCACAGATACGCAGTATTTT. It translates to CASSLGGRSTDTQYF.

A word on this clonotype: A much larger clone lies a single base off, so this may be a read error. The genes are TRBV13 and TRBJ2-5; no clear D. V lost 1 base and J lost 2, with 5 bases in between. This CDR3 spans 13 amino acids. Germline V gene sequence: CDR1 PRHDT, CDR2 FYEKMQ (reference sequence). CDR3 coding DNA: TGTGCCAGCAGCTTAGACGGGCAAGAGACCCAGTACTTC. It specifies CASSLDGQETQYF.

A few counts support this clonotype. The chain joins TRBV14 to TRBJ1-2; the D is unclear. Trimming removed 0 bases from V and 4 bases from J, with 9 bases in between. CDR1 and CDR2 from the germline V gene are SGHDN and FVKESK. This CDR3 is 14 amino acids long. The CDR3 loop is CASSQDEESYGYTF. CDR3 DNA sequence: TGTGCCAGCAGCCAAGACGAAGAGTCCTATGGCTACACCTTC.

In this sample, this clonotype turned up many times. The chain couples TRBV12-3 or TRBV12-4 to TRBJ2-7; D may match TRBD1 or TRBD2 (5 bases each). Trimming removed 6 bases from V and 4 bases from J, with 10 bases in between. The length of the CDR3 is 12 residues. The CDR3, as DNA: TGTGCCAGCAGCGAGGGGAGTTACGAGCAGTACTTC. Protein product: CASSEGSYEQYF.

This clonotype was seen repeatedly, ten times or more. J is TRBJ1-1 and V is TRBV6-1; D unresolved. Per germline, CDR1 MNHNS and CDR2 SASEGT. The CDR3 loop spans 14 amino acids. Trimming removed 7 bases from V and 6 bases from J, with 18 bases in between. In DNA form, the CDR3 reads TGTGCCAGCAACCCGCTCTCATCGGGTGCTGAAGCTTTCTTT. Protein sequence: CASNPLSSGAEAFF.

This chain's CDR3 is CASSRTGPDSGNTIYF. The CDR3 nucleotides are TGTGCCAGCAGTCGAACAGGGCCTGACTCTGGAAACACCATATATTTT. This chain uses TRBV6-1 with TRBJ1-3; D perhaps matches TRBD1 (6 bases). Trimming took off 5 bases at V and 0 bases at J, with 14 bases between the two ends. The CDR3 loop spans 16 amino acids. Germline loops: CDR1 MNHNS, CDR2 SASEGT.

The chain has TRBV7-8 and TRBJ1-1; 9 nucleotides line up with TRBD1. V shed 4 bases and J 5 bases; nucleotides not matched to a gene: 8. CDR3 size: 15 residues. Germline CDR1 is SGHVS and CDR2 is FQNEAQ. CDR3 protein: CASSSSGTGLTEAFF. The CDR3, as DNA: TGTGCCAGCAGCTCCTCCGGGACAGGGTTAACTGAAGCTTTCTTT.

The sample holds many counts of this clonotype. The V call is TRBV6-9, the J call TRBJ2-1; D is ambiguous. V was shortened by 0 bases and J by 3 bases, with 9 bases between the two germline ends. Looked up from germline, CDR1 is MNHGY and CDR2 is SVAAGI. CDR3 size: 15 residues. CDR3 bases: TGTGCCAGCAGTTATTCAGCCAGGTTCTACAATGAGCAGTTCTTC. Residues: CASSYSARFYNEQFF.

This sequence joins TRBV25-1 and TRBJ2-3; D gene unclear. V was trimmed by 11 bases and J by 3 bases, leaving 9 bases between them. CDR3 length: 11 residues. CDR1 is MGHDK and CDR2 is SYGVNS in the germline V gene. CDR3 loop: CASTGTDTQYF. The CDR3, as DNA: TGTGCCTCCACCGGGACAGATACGCAGTATTTT.

V is TRBV3-1 and J is TRBJ2-3, with 9 bases fitting TRBD2. The trim removed 4 bases at V and 4 bases at J, leaving 9 bases unmatched. Germline assignment: CDR1 LGHDT and CDR2 YNNKEL (reference sequence). The CDR3 has 16 amino acids. The CDR3 region is CASSLRASGISDTQYF. CDR3 DNA sequence: TGTGCCAGCAGCCTAAGAGCTAGCGGGATTTCAGATACGCAGTATTTT.

This clonotype was counted at least ten times. J is TRBJ1-1 and V is TRBV3-1; 8 bases agree with TRBD1. This CDR3 is built from 13 residues. The trim removed 1 base at V and 7 bases at J, leaving 2 bases unmatched. CDR1 and CDR2 (germline): LGHDT, YNNKEL (reference sequence). CDR3 sequence: CASSQVQGGEAFF. CDR3 bases: TGTGCCAGCAGCCAAGTACAGGGGGGTGAAGCTTTCTTT.

In this sample, this clonotype turned up a few times. This chain uses TRBV19 with TRBJ2-1, with a tentative D call TRBD2 (6 bases). V lost 3 bases and J 11 bases, leaving 14 bases between the germline ends. Germline-derived CDR1 and CDR2 are LNHDA and SQIVND (reference sequence). CDR3 length: 13 amino acids. In DNA form, the CDR3 reads TGTGCCAGTAGTATCTGGGGGGATGTAAAGCAGTTCTTC. The encoded protein is CASSIWGDVKQFF.